This is a list of T cell receptor beta chains from one sample in a study of regulatory T cells in long-lasting Graves disease. TCRdb called the multiplex PCR reads again in MiXCR, with one record for every CDR3 protein. The sample has under 350,000 distinct CDR3 sequences, roughly 21% seen once; the top ten hold 56%. The sample here was peripheral blood mononuclear cells (PBMCs), taken when the disease was refractory, from a patient treated with antithyroid drugs. The receptor set was obtained from a female donor with Graves disease. CDR3s include the opening cysteine and the closing phenylalanine or tryptophan. The D gene is left open where the match is weak. Size values are once, few and many counts, or a class for expanded clones, and some rows have none.

D: -; size: many; J: TRBJ1-2; V: TRBV20-1; DNA: TGCAGTGCTCGTGTTGCGGGGGCGTACTATGGCTACACCTTC; CDR3: CSARVAGAYYGYTF
D: TRBD1; size: many; J: TRBJ2-5; V: TRBV28; DNA: TGTGCCAGCACCACCAGGACAGGGTGGGAGACCCAGTACTTC; CDR3: CASTTRTGWETQYF
D: -; size: -; J: TRBJ2-2; V: TRBV9; DNA: TGTGCCAGCAGCGCGGGGATTAGTGTGAACACCGGGGAGCTGTTTTTT; CDR3: CASSAGISVNTGELFF
D: TRBD2; size: -; J: TRBJ2-2; V: TRBV12-3/TRBV12-4; DNA: TGTGCCAGCAGGGGGACTAGCGGGAACACCGGGGAGCTGTTTTTT; CDR3: CASRGTSGNTGELFF
D: TRBD1; size: -; J: TRBJ1-4; V: TRBV4-2; DNA: TGTGCCAGCAGCCAAGATCAGGGGGAACCAGGGGAAAAACTGTTTTTT; CDR3: CASSQDQGEPGEKLFF
D: TRBD1; size: -; J: TRBJ2-7; V: TRBV7-2; DNA: TGTGCCAGCAGCCGAAGGGGGACAGGCTCCTACGAGCAGTACTTC; CDR3: CASSRRGTGSYEQYF
D: -; size: many; J: TRBJ2-5; V: TRBV6-9; DNA: TGTGCCAGCAGTTACTTGGGGACACCTCAAGAGACCCAGTACTTC; CDR3: CASSYLGTPQETQYF
D: -; size: -; J: TRBJ2-2; V: TRBV7-9; DNA: TGTGCCACCGGAGCCGGGGAGCTGTTTTTT; CDR3: CATGAGELFF
D: -; size: few; J: TRBJ1-4; V: TRBV3-1; DNA: TGTGCCAGCAGCCAAGCTACAGAGAGCTATGAAAAACTGTTTTTT; CDR3: CASSQATESYEKLFF
D: TRBD2; size: few; J: TRBJ2-1; V: TRBV19; DNA: TGTGCCAGTAGTATAGGAGCGGGGACTTACAATGAGCAGTTCTTC; CDR3: CASSIGAGTYNEQFF
D: TRBD1; size: -; J: TRBJ2-4; V: TRBV5-1; DNA: TGCGCCAGCAGCTGGACAGGGGGCGAGCGCGACATTCAGTACTTC; CDR3: CASSWTGGERDIQYF
D: -; size: few; J: TRBJ1-5; V: TRBV30; DNA: TGTGCCTGGAGTCGGGGTAGCAATCAGCCCCAGCATTTT; CDR3: CAWSRGSNQPQHF
D: -; size: few; J: TRBJ1-3; V: TRBV10-3; DNA: TGTGCCATCAGTGAGTCCGGGCGGGGAAACACCATATATTTT; CDR3: CAISESGRGNTIYF
D: -; size: -; J: TRBJ2-1; V: TRBV4-2; DNA: TGTGCCAGCAGCCACCTGTTCGGGGAGCAGTTCTTC; CDR3: CASSHLFGEQFF
D: TRBD1; size: -; J: TRBJ2-2; V: TRBV29-1; DNA: TGCAGCGTTTCTCCCGGGACAGGGGAGAGGGACACCGGGGAGCTGTTTTTT; CDR3: CSVSPGTGERDTGELFF
D: TRBD1; size: many; J: TRBJ1-1; V: TRBV19; DNA: TGTGCCAGCGCGACAGGGACGAACACTGAAGCTTTCTTT; CDR3: CASATGTNTEAFF
D: -; size: -; J: TRBJ2-7; V: TRBV12-3/TRBV12-4; DNA: TGTGCCAGCAGTTTTAAGGCCCCCTACGAGCAGTACTTC; CDR3: CASSFKAPYEQYF
D: -; size: -; J: TRBJ1-5; V: TRBV12-3/TRBV12-4; DNA: TGTGCCAGCAGTCCCAGGGTAGGATGCAATCAGCCCCAGCATTTT; CDR3: CASSPRVGCNQPQHF
D: -; size: -; J: TRBJ2-3; V: TRBV28; DNA: TGTGCCAGCAGTCGTGCTGGGGATATGGTTACGCAGTATTTT; CDR3: CASSRAGDMVTQYF
D: TRBD1; size: -; J: TRBJ1-1; V: TRBV28; DNA: TGTGCCAGCAGTTTATGGGGACAGGTGATTGAAGCTTTCTTT; CDR3: CASSLWGQVIEAFF
D: -; size: -; J: TRBJ2-7; V: TRBV28; DNA: TGTGCCAGCTTCGGTGAGGGCACCTCCTCCTACGTGCAGTACTTC; CDR3: CASFGEGTSSYVQYF
D: TRBD1; size: few; J: TRBJ2-2; V: TRBV13; DNA: TGTGCCAGCAGCTCGGACAGGGTGGACACCGGGGAGCTGTTTTTT; CDR3: CASSSDRVDTGELFF
D: -; size: -; J: TRBJ2-7; V: TRBV29-1; DNA: TGCAGCGTCCAGGACGGTAACTACGAGCAGTACTTC; CDR3: CSVQDGNYEQYF
D: TRBD1; size: -; J: TRBJ2-7; V: TRBV5-1; DNA: TGCGCCAGCAGCTTGACAGGGGGGACCTCCTACGAGCAGTACTTC; CDR3: CASSLTGGTSYEQYF
D: -; size: few; J: TRBJ2-3; V: TRBV24-1; DNA: TGTGCCACCAGTGACCCACACTCCCAAGGCACAGATACGCAGTATTTT; CDR3: CATSDPHSQGTDTQYF
D: TRBD2; size: many; J: TRBJ2-5; V: TRBV18; DNA: TGTGCCAGCTCAACACGTAGCGGGAGCGACCAAGAGACCCAGTACTTC; CDR3: CASSTRSGSDQETQYF
D: TRBD1; size: few; J: TRBJ2-7; V: TRBV28; DNA: TGTGCCAGCAGTTTTCAGGGGACGGTAACCGGGACAGGGGCCTCCGAGCAGTACTTC; CDR3: CASSFQGTVTGTGASEQYF
D: TRBD1; size: few; J: TRBJ1-5; V: TRBV6-1; DNA: TGTGCCAGCAGGCGCGGGACAGTCACTTATAGCAATCAGCCCCAGCATTTT; CDR3: CASRRGTVTYSNQPQHF
D: -; size: many; J: TRBJ2-6; V: TRBV12-3/TRBV12-4; DNA: TGTGCCAGCAGTCCAGGGTTGGTTCTTTCTGGGGCCAACGTCCTGACTTTC; CDR3: CASSPGLVLSGANVLTF
D: -; size: -; J: TRBJ2-7; V: TRBV29-1; DNA: TGCAGCGTTGCTGGGGACACCGGGGACGAGCAGTACTTC; CDR3: CSVAGDTGDEQYF
D: -; size: few; J: TRBJ1-2; V: TRBV19; DNA: TGTGCCAGTAGTAAAGGGACGGCCTATGGCTACACCTTC; CDR3: CASSKGTAYGYTF
D: -; size: many; J: TRBJ1-6; V: TRBV20-1; DNA: TGCAGTGCTCCTTCCCGGTCCTATAATTCACCCCTCCACTTT; CDR3: CSAPSRSYNSPLHF
D: -; size: -; J: TRBJ1-3; V: TRBV6-1; DNA: TGTGCCAGCAGTCGGACCCAAATAAACTCTGGAAACACCATATATTTT; CDR3: CASSRTQINSGNTIYF
D: -; size: -; J: TRBJ1-3; V: TRBV7-2; DNA: TGTGCCAGCAGCTCGGTACTTAGCTCTGGAAACACCATATATTTT; CDR3: CASSSVLSSGNTIYF
D: -; size: -; J: TRBJ2-5; V: TRBV7-2; DNA: TGTGCCAGCAGCTTAATAGCGACCCAGTACTTC; CDR3: CASSLIATQYF
D: TRBD1; size: few; J: TRBJ2-7; V: TRBV11-3; DNA: TGTGCCAGCAGTTCCGGGACAGGGGTTGTGGACGAGCAGTACTTC; CDR3: CASSSGTGVVDEQYF
D: TRBD2; size: -; J: TRBJ2-7; V: TRBV20-1; DNA: TGCAGTGCTAGAGATCCCGCTAGCGGGAGAGTTATTAGCGAGCAGTACTTC; CDR3: CSARDPASGRVISEQYF
D: TRBD2; size: many; J: TRBJ2-7; V: TRBV28; DNA: TGTGCCAGCAGTCCCTTAGCGGGATCGAGGGAGCAGTACTTC; CDR3: CASSPLAGSREQYF
D: TRBD1; size: many; J: TRBJ2-2; V: TRBV28; DNA: TGTGCCAGCAGTTGGGCAACAGGGGATAACACCGGGGAGCTGTTTTTT; CDR3: CASSWATGDNTGELFF
D: -; size: -; J: TRBJ1-5; V: TRBV20-1; DNA: TGCAGTGCGGGGAGACAGACAACGTTGAATCAGCCCCAGCATTTT; CDR3: CSAGRQTTLNQPQHF
D: -; size: -; J: TRBJ1-5; V: TRBV24-1; DNA: TGTGCCACCAGTGGCCGGGAGAGGGATCAGCCCCAGCATTTT; CDR3: CATSGRERDQPQHF
D: -; size: few; J: TRBJ2-5; V: TRBV19; DNA: TGTGCCAGTAGTATACAGCGGGAGACCCAGTACTTC; CDR3: CASSIQRETQYF
D: TRBD2; size: -; J: TRBJ2-2; V: TRBV7-2; DNA: TGTGCCAGCAGCTCGCCTGGACTAGCGGGAGTGCACGGGGAGCTGTTTTTT; CDR3: CASSSPGLAGVHGELFF